This entry describes one T cell receptor beta chain. Its cognate antigen is unknown. One entry per CDR3 protein, called by TCRdb with MiXCR from the 5' RACE reads. The sample lists 300,000 to 400,000 distinct CDR3 sequences; approximately 14% were seen once. Trimming pared 5 bases from V and 0 bases from J, leaving 7 bases between. Germline V gives CDR1 SGHVS, CDR2 FNYEAQ. The CDR3 is 13 residues long. The sample belongs to a study of T-cell memory formation after mild COVID-19. Study information: In these data, TCR clusters were largely donor specific.

General study results and limits: Memory sampled before infection contained some responding clones, suggesting cross-reactive memory joined. Shrinking CD4+ clones resided mostly in CM and EM, and CD8+ ones in EMRA.

Sample: PBMCs or a T cell subset sorted from them (not recorded which). The sequence was obtained from a man younger than 35 who had mild COVID-19 (a few samples of this study predate the infection). Cell type and time point are not known. The chain has TRBV7-6 and TRBJ1-1, with unresolved D. CDR3 nucleotide sequence: TGTGCCAGCAGCCGTATGATGAACACTGAAGCTTTCTTT. It yields the protein CASSRMMNTEAFF.